This TCR beta chain is from a study of cytomegalovirus exposure and HLA in healthy donors. Study-wide results and limits: Sequencing depth across donors, presence/absence analyses assumed, was roughly uniform. The classifier reportedly diagnosed cytomegalovirus status with high specificity and sensitivity. In an earlier analysis, about 87% or about 30%: the productive usage of most TCR beta V segments.

PCR was performed using 60 Vbeta and 13 Jbeta primers. Clones were sequenced by immunoSEQ multiplex PCR, and TCRdb holds only the in-frame ones, with some missing. Of about 94,000 clones in the sample, 50% to 75% were seen once. Germline V lookup: CDR1 SGHTA, CDR2 FQGNSA. The CDR3 has 16 residues. With 7 bases clipped from V and 6 bases from J, the junction kept 11 bases outside the gene matches. A note on this clone: Its antigen is not known.

The sequenced material came from PBMCs. This sequence was found in a man younger than 40 in good health and CMV-seronegative. This rearrangement joins TRBV7-2 to TRBJ2-1; the match to TRBD2 covers 11 bases. CDR3 nucleotides: TGTGCCAGCACCTCACAAGGGCTAGCGGGAGGCAATGAGCAGTTCTTC. Translating it yields CASTSQGLAGGNEQFF.